The 20 T cell receptor beta chains below all came from one sample that was sequenced in a study of CD8+ T cells in alopecia areata. Sequencing templates came from extracted RNA that was reverse transcribed into cDNA. Clones were read by immunoSEQ multiplex PCR, and TCRdb kept only the in-frame ones, dropping some. This table has some 110,000 clones, roughly two fifths appearing once. Sequencing was performed on CD4+ T cells sorted from blood. Receptors originate from a human donor with alopecia areata.

The chain carries TRBV4-2 and TRBJ2-4; TRBD2 matches at 8 bases. From germline, CDR1 is LGHNA and CDR2 YNFKEQ. The V and J ends lost 0 bases and 0 bases, in that order; junction bases with no gene match: 7. The CDR3 totals 18 residues. The CDR3 sequence is CASSQDLGAGVAKNIQYF. CDR3 bases: TGTGCCAGCAGCCAAGATCTTGGAGCGGGGGTAGCCAAAAACATTCAGTACTTC.

The V call is TRBV29-1, the J call TRBJ1-2; D unresolved. This CDR3 has 13 residues. Trimming removed 3 bases at V and 0 bases at J, with 8 bases between. Germline loops: CDR1 SQVTM, CDR2 ANQGSEA. DNA of the CDR3: TGCAGCGTTGAGAAGGAGGCTAACTATGGCTACACCTTC. Encoded protein: CSVEKEANYGYTF.

The chain recombines TRBV2 with TRBJ1-1; a weak D match, TRBD1 (5 bases). Germline lookup yields CDR1 SNHLY and CDR2 FYNNEI. CDR3 length: 12 amino acids. Trimming took off 6 bases at V and 5 bases at J, with 10 bases between the two ends. This CDR3 reads CASSGQGTEAFF. The CDR3 DNA reads as TGTGCCAGCAGCGGACAAGGGACTGAAGCTTTCTTT. The full variable domain, in which reference TRBV2 and TRBJ1-1 provide the parts outside the CDR3, is EPEVTQTPSHQVTQMGQEVILRCVPISNHLYFYWYRQILGQKVEFLVSFYNNEISEKSEIFDDQFSVERPDGSNFTLKIRSTKLEDSAMYFCASSGQGTEAFFGQGTRLTVV.

This clone was seen only a few times. The V gene is TRBV29-1, the J gene TRBJ2-3; 10 nucleotides agree with TRBD2. From germline, CDR1 is SQVTM and CDR2 ANQGSEA. This CDR3 contains 13 residues. The V segment lost 4 bases and the J segment 5 bases; nucleotides outside the gene matches: 3. The DNA for the CDR3 is TGCAGCGTTGTAGCGGGAGGAGTAGATACGCAGTATTTT. Translating it yields CSVVAGGVDTQYF.

This clone was detected a few times. This chain uses TRBV29-1 with TRBJ2-7; possible D gene TRBD2, 8 bases. The V end lost 6 bases, the J end lost 2 bases, and 26 bases lay between the germline ends. Germline lookup yields CDR1 SQVTM and CDR2 ANQGSEA. This CDR3 contains 17 residues. The CDR3 region has the DNA TGCAGCGTCATGACAGGGAAGTCAGTAGCGGGGACCTACGAGCAGTACTTC. Translated, it gives CSVMTGKSVAGTYEQYF.

The V call is TRBV27, the J call TRBJ1-2; possible D gene TRBD1, 5 bases. The V gene's germline CDR1 is MNHEY and CDR2 SMNVEV (reference sequence). This CDR3 has 13 amino acids. The V end was cut by 6 bases, the J end by 6 bases, with 14 bases between. DNA of the CDR3: TGTGCCAGCAGAAGTACAGGTGGGAATGGCTACACCTTC. The encoded protein is CASRSTGGNGYTF.

V and J are TRBV30 and TRBJ2-7; unclear D gene. The CDR3 is 14 residues long. Trimming pared 7 bases from V and 2 bases from J, leaving 18 bases between. Germline CDR1 is GTSNPN and CDR2 is SVGIG (reference sequence). This CDR3 reads CASDAPTATYEQYF. In DNA form, the CDR3 reads TGTGCCTCCGACGCCCCGACCGCCACCTACGAGCAGTACTTC. The entire variable domain, with the rest obtained from reference TRBV30 and TRBJ2-7, is as follows: SQTIHQWPATLVQPVGSPLSLECTVEGTSNPNLYWYRQAAGRGLQLLFYSVGIGQISSEVPQNLSASRPQDRQFILSSKKLLLSDSGFYLCASDAPTATYEQYFGPGTRLTVT.

This sequence joins TRBV29-1 and TRBJ2-1; maybe TRBD2 (5 bases). Germline CDR1 is SQVTM and CDR2 is ANQGSEA. Trimming removed 5 bases at V and 0 bases at J, with 20 bases between. The CDR3 length is 17 residues. CDR3 nucleotides: TGCAGCGTTCGACCGATGGCGGAGGTCCGCTCCTACAATGAGCAGTTCTTC. Residues: CSVRPMAEVRSYNEQFF.

The sample holds a few counts of this clone. V is TRBV28 and J is TRBJ2-2; the D gene is possibly TRBD1 (6 bases). Germline assignment: CDR1 MDHEN and CDR2 SYDVKM. V was cut by 7 bases and J by 4 bases, with 13 bases left in between. This CDR3 has 14 amino acids. Here the CDR3 reads CASITGQSTGELFF. CDR3 sequence (DNA): TGTGCCAGCATTACAGGGCAGAGCACCGGGGAGCTGTTTTTT.

V is TRBV30 and J is TRBJ1-1; D is unresolved. Trimming shortened V by 0 bases and J by 2 bases, and 7 bases separated the two germline ends. The CDR3 totals 13 residues. From germline, CDR1 is GTSNPN and CDR2 SVGIG (reference sequence). As DNA, the CDR3 is TGTGCCTGGAGTGTCAGAGAAAACACTGAAGCTTTCTTT. It codes for CAWSVRENTEAFF.

This clone was seen a handful of times. The chain couples TRBV2 to TRBJ2-3; D unclear. Trimming pared 8 bases from V and 0 bases from J, leaving 15 bases between. This CDR3 comprises 15 residues. CDR1 is SNHLY and CDR2 is FYNNEI in the germline V gene. CDR3 loop: CASLYEATSTDTQYF. CDR3 DNA: TGTGCCAGCTTATACGAAGCGACAAGCACAGATACGCAGTATTTT.

This clone has just a few counts. The same CDR3 arises from other DNA sequences in this sample as well. J is TRBJ2-3 and V is TRBV18; tentatively, D is TRBD1 (5 bases). Germline CDR1 and CDR2: KGHSH and LQKENI. This CDR3 region has 12 residues. The V end was cut by 1 base, the J end by 6 bases, with 5 bases between. The CDR3 coding sequence is TGTGCCAGCTCACCACAGGGGGATACGCAGTATTTT. It translates to CASSPQGDTQYF.

The sample holds a few counts of this clone. The chain joins TRBV30 to TRBJ1-1; TRBD1 aligns across 8 bases. Trimming at V came to 4 bases and at J to 6 bases, leaving 10 bases not matched to a gene. The CDR3 has 14 residues. The germline V gene has CDR1 GTSNPN and CDR2 SVGIG (reference sequence). The chain's CDR3 is CAWKAGGEFSEAFF. The CDR3 nucleotides read TGTGCCTGGAAGGCAGGGGGCGAATTCTCTGAAGCTTTCTTT. The full variable domain, completed using reference TRBV30 and TRBJ1-1, is SQTIHQWPATLVQPVGSPLSLECTVEGTSNPNLYWYRQAAGRGLQLLFYSVGIGQISSEVPQNLSASRPQDRQFILSSKKLLLSDSGFYLCAWKAGGEFSEAFFGQGTRLTVV.

CDR3 residues: CASSLESPDTQYF. The CDR3 region has the DNA TGTGCCAGCAGCTTGGAGTCCCCAGATACGCAGTATTTT. This chain joins TRBV5-4 and TRBJ2-3; D not resolved. V was pared by 0 bases and J by 4 bases, with 6 bases between. Germline V gives CDR1 SGHNT, CDR2 YYREEE (reference sequence). CDR3 length: 13 residues.

The rearrangement links TRBV9 to TRBJ2-1; TRBD1 matches at 8 bases. This CDR3 is 14 amino acids long. Germline loops: CDR1 SGDLS, CDR2 YYNGEE. With V trimmed by 3 bases and J by 7 bases, 6 bases remained unmatched. The CDR3 here is CASSAGQGRNEQFF. The CDR3 DNA is TGTGCCAGCAGCGCAGGACAGGGTCGGAATGAGCAGTTCTTC.

A few counts support this clone. J is TRBJ1-1 and V is TRBV29-1; unclear D gene. Trimming removed 5 bases at V and 2 bases at J, with 9 bases between. Per the germline V gene, CDR1 is SQVTM and CDR2 is ANQGSEA. The CDR3 contains 12 residues. The CDR3 region has the DNA TGCAGCGTTTTGACAACTAACACTGAAGCTTTCTTT. Translation: CSVLTTNTEAFF.

This sequence joins TRBV29-1 and TRBJ1-1; D unresolved. The germline V gene encodes CDR1 SQVTM and CDR2 ANQGSEA. V was trimmed by 4 bases and J by 1 base, leaving 10 bases between them. The CDR3 is 13 amino acids. CDR3 sequence: CSVAVIANTEAFF. The CDR3 coding sequence is TGCAGCGTTGCTGTTATAGCGAACACTGAAGCTTTCTTT.

This clone turned up a few times. The gene calls are TRBV28 and TRBJ1-1; D is perhaps TRBD1 (5 bases). The length of the CDR3 is 13 residues. The V end was cut by 5 bases, the J end by 1 base, with 8 bases between. Germline assignment: CDR1 MDHEN and CDR2 SYDVKM. CDR3 protein: CASSMTENTEAFF. DNA for the CDR3: TGTGCCAGCAGTATGACAGAGAACACTGAAGCTTTCTTT.

This clone was seen more than once but under ten times. The V gene is TRBV29-1, the J gene TRBJ1-2; D might be TRBD1 (5 bases). CDR1 and CDR2 (germline): SQVTM, ANQGSEA. Trimming stripped 4 bases from V and 4 bases from J, with 13 bases between. This CDR3 has 13 amino acids. The CDR3 nucleotides read TGCAGCGTTGTGGGGCTGGGGGGCTATGGCTACACCTTC. Translating gives CSVVGLGGYGYTF.

The J gene is TRBJ2-5, the V gene TRBV10-3; 9 bases fit TRBD1. Germline values: CDR1 ENHRY, CDR2 SYGVKD. Trimming at V came to 6 bases and at J to 8 bases, leaving 13 bases not matched to a gene. The CDR3 sequence is 15 residues long. CDR3 sequence reads: CAISGSGTGTATQYF. DNA for the CDR3: TGTGCCATCAGCGGATCCGGGACAGGGACGGCTACCCAGTACTTC.